What follows describes a single T cell receptor (beta chain). Antigen: not known. TCRdb's copy holds only in-frame clones and misses some; the assay was immunoSEQ multiplex PCR. The sample lists about 72,000 clones; 88% were seen once. This entry comes from a study of OX40 agonist ivuxolimab in advanced cancers. About the study: The patients' treatment was ivuxolimab, an agonistic anti-OX40 (CD134) antibody. Study-wide findings and caveats: Certain nonresponding patients likewise had low normalized T-cell clonal expansion. CD4+ and CD8+ blood T cells expanded clonally by week 6 at 0.1 to 3.0 mg/kg.

Trimming cost V 6 bases and J 1 base, with 9 bases left between them. CDR3 length equals 13 residues. CDR1 MNHEY and CDR2 SMNVEV come from the germline V gene (reference sequence). The starting material was CD4+ or CD8+ T cells sorted from blood, obtained in a trial of the OX40 agonist ivuxolimab. The source is an adult with an advanced solid tumor such as melanoma, head and neck, liver or kidney cancer. The V gene is TRBV27, the J gene TRBJ1-1, with unresolved D. The CDR3 coding sequence is TGTGCCAGCAGCGGACTTCCGAACACTGAAGCTTTCTTT. Encoded protein: CASSGLPNTEAFF.